This TCR beta chain was found in a study of post-analysis software for immune sequencing data. Across the study: Disease courses included relapsing-remitting, secondary progressive and progressive-relapsing multiple sclerosis.

Regarding this clonotype: Its antigen remains unknown.

Built from TCR beta cDNA, the libraries had unique molecular identifiers in them. Each sample of roughly 0.85 to 11 million input T cells yielded roughly 500,000 cDNA molecules, so each molecule approximated one T cell. TCRdb analysed the PCR reads with MiXCR anew, one entry per CDR3 protein. The sample lists hundreds of thousands of distinct CDR3 sequences; just under 30% were seen once. This CDR3 has 16 amino acids. In germline, CDR1 is SGHTA, CDR2 FQGNSA. Trimming removed 5 bases from V and 0 bases from J, with 14 bases in between. Study findings and constraints: When the samples were clustered directly with F measure, those that had been prepared in the same batch showed strong co-clustering. Patients had higher frequencies than controls of about 5 TRBV segments, including TRBV5-6, TRBV5-1 and TRBV20-1. Controls had significantly higher normalized Chao1 diversity than multiple sclerosis patients.

Input material: blood. The TCR originated in a girl between 10 and 17 years old with multiple sclerosis. The chain combines TRBV7-2 with TRBJ1-5; D is unresolved. The CDR3 region is CASSPSRWNSNQPQHF. CDR3 DNA: TGTGCCAGCAGCCCTAGTCGGTGGAATAGCAATCAGCCCCAGCATTTT.